This record covers a single T cell receptor beta chain. Its cognate antigen is unknown. Each sample yielded at least 6 million isolated PBMCs. This entry is derived from a study of blood T cells in healthy people across ages. Germline V gene sequence: CDR1 SQVTM, CDR2 ANQGSEA. The CDR3 runs to 17 residues. V lost 3 bases and J lost 3; bases outside the gene matches: 15. General observations from the study: Naive CD4+ cells and diversity were both higher in long-lived donors than in aged donors.

Alongside a J-beta primer mix, a sample-barcoded 5' primer served in a second PCR lasting 7 to 11 cycles. Template switching added a 12-random-nucleotide identifier to every cDNA molecule. One entry per CDR3 protein, called by TCRdb with MiXCR from the 5' RACE reads. The table shows 780,000 or so distinct CDR3 sequences, with roughly 25% occurring only once. These data were likewise used in another study, on T cells of mothers and their children. That work adds: Related mother-child pairs showed slightly higher but non-significant overlap than unrelated pairs.

The V gene is TRBV29-1, the J gene TRBJ2-7; 9 bases match TRBD1. The TCR sequence derives from a boy younger than 18 in good health. The sample comprised blood. In DNA form, the CDR3 reads TGCAGCGTTGAGGGACAGGGAAGGCGGGGAGGCATCTACGAGCAGTACTTC. Protein product: CSVEGQGRRGGIYEQYF.